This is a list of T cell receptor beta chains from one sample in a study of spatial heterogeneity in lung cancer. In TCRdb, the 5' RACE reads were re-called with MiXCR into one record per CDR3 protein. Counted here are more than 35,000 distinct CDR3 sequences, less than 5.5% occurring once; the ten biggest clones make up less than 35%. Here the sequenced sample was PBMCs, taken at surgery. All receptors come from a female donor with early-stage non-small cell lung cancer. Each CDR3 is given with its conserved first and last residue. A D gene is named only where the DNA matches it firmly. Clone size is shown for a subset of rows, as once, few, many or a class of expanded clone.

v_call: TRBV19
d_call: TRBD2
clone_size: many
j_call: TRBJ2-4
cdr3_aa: CASSVGTRSIQYF

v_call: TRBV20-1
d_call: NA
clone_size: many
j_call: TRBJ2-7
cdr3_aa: CSARAYEQYF

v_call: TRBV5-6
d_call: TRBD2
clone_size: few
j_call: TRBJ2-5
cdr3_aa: CASSLVLAGPETQYF

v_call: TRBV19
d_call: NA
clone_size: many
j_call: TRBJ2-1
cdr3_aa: CASRSSYNEQFF

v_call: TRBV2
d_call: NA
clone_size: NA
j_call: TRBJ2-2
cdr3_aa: CASSELRSVGELFF

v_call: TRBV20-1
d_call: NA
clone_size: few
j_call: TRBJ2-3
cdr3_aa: CSALSGGGTDTQYF

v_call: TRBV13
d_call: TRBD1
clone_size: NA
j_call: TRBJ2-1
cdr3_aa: CASSRSGTGVQDEQFF

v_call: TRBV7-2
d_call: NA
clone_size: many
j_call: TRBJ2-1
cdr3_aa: CASSSLRLYSGGEQFF

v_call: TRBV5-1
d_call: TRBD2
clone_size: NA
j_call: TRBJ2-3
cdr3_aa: CASSLLGAGGADTQYF

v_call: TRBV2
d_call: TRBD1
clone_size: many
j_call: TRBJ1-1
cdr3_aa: CASSRRGMNTEAFF

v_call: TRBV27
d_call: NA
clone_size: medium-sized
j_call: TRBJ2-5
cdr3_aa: CASSDPSSETQYF

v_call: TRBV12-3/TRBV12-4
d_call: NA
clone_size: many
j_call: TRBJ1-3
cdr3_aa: CASSYSGNTIYF

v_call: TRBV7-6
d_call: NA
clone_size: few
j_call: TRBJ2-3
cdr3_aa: CASSLTDTQYF

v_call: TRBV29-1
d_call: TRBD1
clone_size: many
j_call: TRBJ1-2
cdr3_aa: CSVEPQGANGYTF

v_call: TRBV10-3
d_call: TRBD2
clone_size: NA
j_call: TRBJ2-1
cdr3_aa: CAISKTSGSVGEQFF

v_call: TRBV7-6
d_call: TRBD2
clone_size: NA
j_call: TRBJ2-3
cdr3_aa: CASSLVAGITDTQYF

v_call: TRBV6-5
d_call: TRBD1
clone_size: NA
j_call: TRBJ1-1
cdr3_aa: CASSYSLRQGSHTEAFF

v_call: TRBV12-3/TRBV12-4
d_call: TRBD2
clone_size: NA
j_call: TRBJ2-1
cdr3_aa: CASRRGLAGYEQFF

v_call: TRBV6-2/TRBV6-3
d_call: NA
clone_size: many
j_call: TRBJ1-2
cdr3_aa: CASRGLTLNYGYTF

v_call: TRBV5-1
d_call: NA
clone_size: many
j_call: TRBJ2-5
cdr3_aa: CASMGQGSETQYF

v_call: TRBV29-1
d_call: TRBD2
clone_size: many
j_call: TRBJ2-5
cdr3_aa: CSVGGGGPSQETQYF

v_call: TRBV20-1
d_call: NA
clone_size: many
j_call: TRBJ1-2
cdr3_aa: CSARGGSVFYGYTF

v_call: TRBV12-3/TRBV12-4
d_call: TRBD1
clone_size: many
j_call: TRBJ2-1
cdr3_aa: CASTKQGASEQFF

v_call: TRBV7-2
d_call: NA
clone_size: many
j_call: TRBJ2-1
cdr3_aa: CASSLRVTGLAFF

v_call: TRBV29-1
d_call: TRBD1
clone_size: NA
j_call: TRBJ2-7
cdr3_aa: CSVGTGISYEQYF

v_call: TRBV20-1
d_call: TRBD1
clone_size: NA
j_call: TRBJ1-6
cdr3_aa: CSARAPGQGDSPLHF

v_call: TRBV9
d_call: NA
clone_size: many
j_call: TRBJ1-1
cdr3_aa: CASSVGGAVNTEAFF

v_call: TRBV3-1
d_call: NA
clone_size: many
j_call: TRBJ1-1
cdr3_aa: CASSPWGNTEAFF

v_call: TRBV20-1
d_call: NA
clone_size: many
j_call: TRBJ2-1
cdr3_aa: CSARTLEDEQFF

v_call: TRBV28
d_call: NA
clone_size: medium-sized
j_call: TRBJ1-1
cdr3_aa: CASSYGQEAFF

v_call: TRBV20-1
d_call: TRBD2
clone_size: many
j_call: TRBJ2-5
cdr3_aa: CSARGLAGLETQYF

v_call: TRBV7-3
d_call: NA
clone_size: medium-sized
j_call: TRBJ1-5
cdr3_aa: CASSRYLNISNQPQHF

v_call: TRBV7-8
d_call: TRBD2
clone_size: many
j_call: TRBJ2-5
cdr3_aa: CASSSLAGGYQETQYF

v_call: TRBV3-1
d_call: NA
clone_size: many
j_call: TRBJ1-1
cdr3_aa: CASDRGMNTEAFF

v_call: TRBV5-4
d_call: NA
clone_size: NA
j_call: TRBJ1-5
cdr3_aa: CASSLGAVYSNQPQHF

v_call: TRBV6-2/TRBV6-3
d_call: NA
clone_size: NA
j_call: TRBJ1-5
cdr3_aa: CASSYSRGQPQHF

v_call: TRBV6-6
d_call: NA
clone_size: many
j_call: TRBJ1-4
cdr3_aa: CASRLDGNNEKLFF

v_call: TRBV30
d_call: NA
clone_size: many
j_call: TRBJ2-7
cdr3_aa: CAWSGQGYEQYF

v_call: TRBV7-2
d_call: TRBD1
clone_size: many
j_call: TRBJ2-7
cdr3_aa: CASSLGQGGYEQYF

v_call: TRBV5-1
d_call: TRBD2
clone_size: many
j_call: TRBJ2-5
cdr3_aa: CASSIRTSDQETQYF

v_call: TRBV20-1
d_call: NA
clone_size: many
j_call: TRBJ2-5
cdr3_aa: CSAPRGSETQYF

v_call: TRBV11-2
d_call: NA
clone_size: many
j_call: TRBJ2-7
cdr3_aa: CASSLSLTSRDPSYEQYF

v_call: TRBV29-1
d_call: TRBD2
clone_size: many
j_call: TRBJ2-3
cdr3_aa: CSVGGLAGELDTQYF

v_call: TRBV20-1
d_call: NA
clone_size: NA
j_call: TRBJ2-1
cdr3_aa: CSARDLASSYNEQFF